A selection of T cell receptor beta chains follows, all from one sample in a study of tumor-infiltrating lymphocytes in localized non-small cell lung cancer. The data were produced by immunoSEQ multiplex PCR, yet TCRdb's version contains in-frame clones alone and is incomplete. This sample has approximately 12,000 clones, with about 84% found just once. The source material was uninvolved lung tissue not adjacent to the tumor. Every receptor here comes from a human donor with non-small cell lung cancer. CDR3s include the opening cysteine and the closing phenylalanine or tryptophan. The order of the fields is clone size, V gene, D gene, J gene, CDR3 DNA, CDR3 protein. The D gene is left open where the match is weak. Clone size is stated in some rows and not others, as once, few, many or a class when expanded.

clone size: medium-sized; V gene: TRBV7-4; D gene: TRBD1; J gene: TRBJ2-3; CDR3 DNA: TGTGCCAGCAGCTTATTTAGCCGGGGGGACAGGGAGACAGATACGCAGTATTTT; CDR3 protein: CASSLFSRGDRETDTQYF
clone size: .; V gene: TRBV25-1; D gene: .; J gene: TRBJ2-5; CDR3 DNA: TGTGCCAGCAGGGGCCAAGAGACCCAGTACTTC; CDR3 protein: CASRGQETQYF
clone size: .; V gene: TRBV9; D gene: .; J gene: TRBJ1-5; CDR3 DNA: TGTGCCAGCAGCGTAGGGACTCTGGGTCAGCCCCAGCATTTT; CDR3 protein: CASSVGTLGQPQHF
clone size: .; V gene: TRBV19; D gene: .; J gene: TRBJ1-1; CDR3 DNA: TGTGCCAGTAGTCCCCTCGAACCGCCTAACACTGAAGCTTTCTTT; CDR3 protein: CASSPLEPPNTEAFF
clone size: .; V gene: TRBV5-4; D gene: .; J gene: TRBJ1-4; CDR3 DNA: TGTGCCAGCAGCTCGGCTGGGGGGCGGACTAATGAAAAACTGTTTTTT; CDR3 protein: CASSSAGGRTNEKLFF
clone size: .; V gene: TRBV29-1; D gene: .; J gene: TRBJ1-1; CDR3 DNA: TGCAGCGTTGAGGGGAGATTGGGAAGCACTGAAGCTTTCTTT; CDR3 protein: CSVEGRLGSTEAFF
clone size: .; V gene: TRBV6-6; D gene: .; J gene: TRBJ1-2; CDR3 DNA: TGTGCCAGCAGTTACTCGGAGGCGACAGACTATGGCTACACCTTC; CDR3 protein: CASSYSEATDYGYTF
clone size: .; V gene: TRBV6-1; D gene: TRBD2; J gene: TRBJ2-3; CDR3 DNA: TGTGCCAGCAGTGAAACAGGGACTAGGGCGGTGGCGCAGTATTTT; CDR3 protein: CASSETGTRAVAQYF
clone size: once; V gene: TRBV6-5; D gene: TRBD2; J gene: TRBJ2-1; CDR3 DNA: TGTGCCAGCAGCTCCCATGGGACTAGCAATGAGCAGTTCTTC; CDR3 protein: CASSSHGTSNEQFF
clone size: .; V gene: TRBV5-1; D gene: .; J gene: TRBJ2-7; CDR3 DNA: TGCGCCAGCAGCCTCTCTTGGAATGGATACGAGCAGTACTTC; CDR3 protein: CASSLSWNGYEQYF
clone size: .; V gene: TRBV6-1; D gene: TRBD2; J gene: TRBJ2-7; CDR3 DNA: TGTGCCAGCAGTGAATCGGCGGGGGGGCCTAACGAGCAGTACTTC; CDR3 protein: CASSESAGGPNEQYF
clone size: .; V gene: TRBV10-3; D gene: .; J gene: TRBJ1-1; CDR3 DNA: TGTGCCATTAGCGGAAACACCGCGAACACTGAAGCTTTCTTT; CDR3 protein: CAISGNTANTEAFF
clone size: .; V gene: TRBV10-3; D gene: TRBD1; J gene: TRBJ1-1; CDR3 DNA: TGTGCCATCAGACAGGGGGCCCTGAACACTGAAGCTTTCTTT; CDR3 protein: CAIRQGALNTEAFF